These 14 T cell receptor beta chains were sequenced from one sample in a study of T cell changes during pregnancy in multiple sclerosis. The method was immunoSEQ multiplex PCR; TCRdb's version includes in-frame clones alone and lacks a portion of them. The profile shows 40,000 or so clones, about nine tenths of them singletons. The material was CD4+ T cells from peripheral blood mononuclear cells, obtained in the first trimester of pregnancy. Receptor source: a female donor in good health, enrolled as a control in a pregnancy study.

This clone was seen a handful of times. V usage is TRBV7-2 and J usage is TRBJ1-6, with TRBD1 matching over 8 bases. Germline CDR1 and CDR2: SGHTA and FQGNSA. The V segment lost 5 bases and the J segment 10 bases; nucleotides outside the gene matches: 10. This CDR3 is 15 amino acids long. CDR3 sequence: CASSPRTGFNSPLHF. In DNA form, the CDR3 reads TGTGCCAGCAGCCCCCGGACAGGGTTTAACTCACCCCTCCACTTT.

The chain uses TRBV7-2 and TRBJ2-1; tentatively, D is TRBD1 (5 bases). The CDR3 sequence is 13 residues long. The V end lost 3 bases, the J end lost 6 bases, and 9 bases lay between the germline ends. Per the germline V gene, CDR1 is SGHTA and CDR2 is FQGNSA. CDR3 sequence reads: CASSFLRGNEQFF. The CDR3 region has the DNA TGTGCCAGCAGCTTTCTAAGGGGCAATGAGCAGTTCTTC. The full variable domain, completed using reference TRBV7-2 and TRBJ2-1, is GAGVSQSPSNKVTEKGKDVELRCDPISGHTALYWYRQSLGQGLEFLIYFQGNSAPDKSGLPSDRFSAERTGGSVSTLTIQRTQQEDSAVYLCASSFLRGNEQFFGPGTRLTVL.

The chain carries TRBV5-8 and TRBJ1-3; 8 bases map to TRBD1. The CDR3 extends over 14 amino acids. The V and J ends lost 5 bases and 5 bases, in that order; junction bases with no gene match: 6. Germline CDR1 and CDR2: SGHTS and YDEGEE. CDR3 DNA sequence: TGTGCCAGCAGTGGGAGACAGGGGCGAAACACCATATATTTT. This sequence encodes CASSGRQGRNTIYF.

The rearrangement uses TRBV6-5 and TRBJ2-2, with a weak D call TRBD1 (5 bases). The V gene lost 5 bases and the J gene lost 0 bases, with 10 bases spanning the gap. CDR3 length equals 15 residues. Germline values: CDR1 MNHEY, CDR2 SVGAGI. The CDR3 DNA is TGTGCCAGCAGTACGACAGTTTCGAACACCGGGGAGCTGTTTTTT. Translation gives CASSTTVSNTGELFF.

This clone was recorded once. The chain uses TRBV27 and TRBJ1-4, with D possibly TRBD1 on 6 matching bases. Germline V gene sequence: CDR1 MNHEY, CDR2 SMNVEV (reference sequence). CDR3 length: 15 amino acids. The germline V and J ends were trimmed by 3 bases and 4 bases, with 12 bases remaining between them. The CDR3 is CASSFKGGSNEKLFF. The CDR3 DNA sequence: TGTGCCAGCAGTTTTAAGGGGGGGAGTAATGAAAAACTGTTTTTT.

CDR3 bases: TGTGCCAGCAGCGGGCAACAGGGGTTGGGGGAGCAGTACTTC. This sequence encodes CASSGQQGLGEQYF. The chain combines TRBV5-5 with TRBJ2-7; the match to TRBD1 covers 7 bases. In germline, CDR1 is SGHKS, CDR2 YYEKEE (reference sequence). The CDR3 sequence is 14 residues long. J was trimmed by 7 bases and V by 4 bases; bases with no gene match: 11.

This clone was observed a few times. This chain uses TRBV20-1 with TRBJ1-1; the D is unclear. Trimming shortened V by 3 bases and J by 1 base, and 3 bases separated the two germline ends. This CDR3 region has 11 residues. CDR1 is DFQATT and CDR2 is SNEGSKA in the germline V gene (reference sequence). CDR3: CSASGNTEAFF. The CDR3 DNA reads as TGCAGTGCTAGCGGGAACACTGAAGCTTTCTTT.

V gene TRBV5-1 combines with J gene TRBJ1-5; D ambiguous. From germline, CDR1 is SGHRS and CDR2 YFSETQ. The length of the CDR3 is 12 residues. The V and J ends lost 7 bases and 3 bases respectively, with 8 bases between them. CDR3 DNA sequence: TGCGCCAGCGGGAGACCCAATCAGCCCCAGCATTTT. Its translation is CASGRPNQPQHF.

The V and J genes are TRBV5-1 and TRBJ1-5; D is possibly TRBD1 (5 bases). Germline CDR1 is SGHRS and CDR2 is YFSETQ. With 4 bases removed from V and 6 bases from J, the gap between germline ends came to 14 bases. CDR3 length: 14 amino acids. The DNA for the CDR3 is TGCGCCAGCAGCCCGGGGGGAAAGAGTCAGCCCCAGCATTTT. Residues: CASSPGGKSQPQHF.

The CDR3 protein is CASSQVGGWVNQPQHF. CDR3 in DNA: TGCGCCAGCAGCCAAGTGGGGGGGTGGGTCAATCAGCCCCAGCATTTT. This rearrangement joins TRBV4-1 to TRBJ1-5; D possibly corresponds to TRBD1 (5 bases). Looked up from germline, CDR1 is MGHRA and CDR2 is YSYEKL. The CDR3 has 16 residues. V dropped 1 base and J dropped 3 bases, with 13 bases sitting between them.

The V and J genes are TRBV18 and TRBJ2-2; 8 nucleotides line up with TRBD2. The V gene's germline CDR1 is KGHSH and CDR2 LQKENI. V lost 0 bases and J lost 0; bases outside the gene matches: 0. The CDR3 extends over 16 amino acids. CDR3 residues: CASSPPGLANTGELFF. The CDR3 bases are TGTGCCAGCTCACCACCGGGACTAGCGAACACCGGGGAGCTGTTTTTT.

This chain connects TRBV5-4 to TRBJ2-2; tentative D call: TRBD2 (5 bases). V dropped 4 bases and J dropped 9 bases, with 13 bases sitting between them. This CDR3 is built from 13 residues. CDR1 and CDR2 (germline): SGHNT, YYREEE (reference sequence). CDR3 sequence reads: CASSPGTARELFF. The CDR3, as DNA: TGTGCCAGCAGCCCGGGAACGGCCCGGGAGCTGTTTTTT.

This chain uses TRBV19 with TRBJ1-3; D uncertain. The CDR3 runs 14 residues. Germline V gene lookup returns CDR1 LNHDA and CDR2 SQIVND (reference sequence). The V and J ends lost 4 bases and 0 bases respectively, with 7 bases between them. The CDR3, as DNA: TGTGCCAGTAGTAAGCTGCTCTCTGGAAACACCATATATTTT. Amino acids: CASSKLLSGNTIYF.

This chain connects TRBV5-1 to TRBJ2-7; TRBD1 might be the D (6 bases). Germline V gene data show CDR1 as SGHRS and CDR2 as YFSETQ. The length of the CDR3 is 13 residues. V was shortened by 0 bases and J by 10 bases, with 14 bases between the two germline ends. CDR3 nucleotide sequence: TGCGCCAGCAGCTTGGATGGGACACTTTTTCAGTACTTC. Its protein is CASSLDGTLFQYF.